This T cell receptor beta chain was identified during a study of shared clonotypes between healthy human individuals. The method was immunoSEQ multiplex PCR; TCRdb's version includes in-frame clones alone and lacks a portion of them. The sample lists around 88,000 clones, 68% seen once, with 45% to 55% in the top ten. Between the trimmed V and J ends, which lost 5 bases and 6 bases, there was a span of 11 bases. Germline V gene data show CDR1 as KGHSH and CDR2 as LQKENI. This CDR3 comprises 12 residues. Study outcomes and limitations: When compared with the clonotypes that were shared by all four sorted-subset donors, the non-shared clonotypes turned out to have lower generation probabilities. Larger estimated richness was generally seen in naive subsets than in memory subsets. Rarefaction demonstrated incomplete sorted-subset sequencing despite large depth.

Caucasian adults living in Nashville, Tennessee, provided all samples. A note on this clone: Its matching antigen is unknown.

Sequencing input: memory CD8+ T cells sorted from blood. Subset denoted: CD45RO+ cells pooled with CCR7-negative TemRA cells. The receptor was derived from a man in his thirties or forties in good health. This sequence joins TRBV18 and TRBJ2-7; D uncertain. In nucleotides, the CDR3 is TGTGCCAGCTCAGGTGTCCCGACCGAGCAGTACTTC. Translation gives CASSGVPTEQYF. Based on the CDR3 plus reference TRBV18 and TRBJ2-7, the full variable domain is NAGVMQNPRHLVRRRGQEARLRCSPMKGHSHVYWYRQLPEEGLKFMVYLQKENIIDESGMPKERFSAEFPKEGPSILRIQQVVRGDSAAYFCASSGVPTEQYFGPGTRLTVT.